Given below is one T cell receptor beta chain in context. What it recognizes is unknown. After more than 8 days in culture, the CD4+ T cells were isolated. Every participant took two doses of the BNT162b2 or mRNA-1273 vaccine. These data originate in a study of vaccination effects on CD4 cells after COVID-19. Trimming left V 6 bases short and J 7 bases short, with 17 bases between. This CDR3 has 14 residues. Germline V CDR1 and CDR2: MNHNY, SVGAGI (reference sequence). TCRdb keeps only in-frame clones here, not all; method: immunoSEQ multiplex PCR. The table shows about 71,000 clones, with 70% to 85% occurring only once.

The gene calls are TRBV6-6 and TRBJ2-3, with D perhaps TRBD1 (6 bases). The sequence was obtained from a human donor who received a COVID-19 vaccine. Material: CD4+ T cells from PBMCs cultured without peptide, obtained after COVID-19 vaccination. CDR3 DNA sequence: TGTGCCAGCAGCTCCCTAACAGGGCAAAATACGCAGTATTTT. The encoded protein is CASSSLTGQNTQYF.